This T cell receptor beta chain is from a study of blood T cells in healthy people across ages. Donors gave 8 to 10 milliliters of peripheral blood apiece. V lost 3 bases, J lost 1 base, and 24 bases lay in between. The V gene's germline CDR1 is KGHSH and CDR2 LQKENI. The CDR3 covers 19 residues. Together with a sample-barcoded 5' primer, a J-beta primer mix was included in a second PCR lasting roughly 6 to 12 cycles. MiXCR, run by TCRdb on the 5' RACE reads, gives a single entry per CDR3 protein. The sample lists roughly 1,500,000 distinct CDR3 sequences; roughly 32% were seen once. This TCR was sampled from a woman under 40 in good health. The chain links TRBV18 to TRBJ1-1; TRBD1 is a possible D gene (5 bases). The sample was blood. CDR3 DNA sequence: TGTGCCAGCTCACCGCGTCAGCGCAGGGCCCAAGCGCCGAACACTGAAGCTTTCTTT. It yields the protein CASSPRQRRAQAPNTEAFF. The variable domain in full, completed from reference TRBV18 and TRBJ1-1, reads NAGVMQNPRHLVRRRGQEARLRCSPMKGHSHVYWYRQLPEEGLKFMVYLQKENIIDESGMPKERFSAEFPKEGPSILRIQQVVRGDSAAYFCASSPRQRRAQAPNTEAFFGQGTRLTVV.